This TCR beta chain comes out of a study of T cells in Graves' hyperthyroidism and ophthalmopathy (dated by TCRdb to about 2019). Looking at the study overall: Peripheral blood was sampled at the time of initial diagnosis, prior to any treatment. TCR V-J signatures able to tell the groups apart were searched for in a discovery cohort of 100 patients, of whom more than 40 had Graves' ophthalmopathy and more than 55 had stable Graves' hyperthyroidism. An independent validation cohort of 18 to 20 hyperthyroidism patients and approximately 17 patients who later progressed to ophthalmopathy tested prospective prediction of ophthalmopathy. The roughly 100 discovery patients were randomly divided into training and test sets at a 7:3 ratio. In addition, the study compared T-cell repertoires in thyroid tissue and in blood from 6 or 7 Graves' hyperthyroidism patients. After blood sampling, hyperthyroidism patients were treated with methimazole at a starting dose of 30 mg daily, and ophthalmopathy patients were treated with high-dose intravenous methylprednisolone. The paper describes TCR Vbeta CDR3 sequencing of 135 peripheral blood samples, made up of fewer than 50 ophthalmopathy patients, roughly 80 hyperthyroidism patients and approximately 17 progressor patients.

In this sample, this clonotype turned up many times. Its target antigen remains unknown. No base-level quality is on record; no much larger clone is a single base apart. TCR beta CDR3 regions were amplified from RNA transcripts. The TCR CDR3 was subjected to a first round of RT-PCR using the HTBI primer set and the Qiagen OneStep RT-PCR kit. The libraries were constructed in a second round of multiplex PCR and then size-selected and purified. Paired-end sequencing of the libraries was performed with 100 bp reads on an Illumina HiSeq2000. Regarding the original processing steps: SOAPnuke was used to process the raw data, with reads discarded if the reads contained adapters or uncalled bases, had a mean Phred below 15, or lacked an exact constant-primer or identifier match. High-quality paired reads were merged using COPE v1.2.5, and each unique nucleotide sequence was defined as a clonotype. MiTCR v1.1 was used to align the clonotypes against IMGT TRBV, TRBD and TRBJ reference segments. The analysis included only V-J combinations with a frequency above 0.0001, which together covered 99% to 99.2% of the repertoires. A TCS score was defined as the ratio of F50 (clonal expansion) to E x V (chaos), with BLOSUM62-based TCRdist applied between CDR3 peptides within each V-J. Welch's t-statistics and random forest reduced around 510 V-J features to fewer than 15, which were used in a naive Bayes classifier (R e1071). The Morisita-Horn index was used to measure how similar the thyroid and blood repertoires were. TCRdb redid the processing of the public reads, applying fastp at Q25 and MiXCR, and retained in-frame beta chains. Each entry is one CDR3 protein sequence, shown with its most common DNA and genes. Clone size and V and J calls follow TCRdb, not the original study. Counted in this sample were hundreds of thousands of distinct CDR3 sequences; roughly 40% of them appeared once. The biggest ten clones account for 8% to 9% of the sample.

Results and caveats for the whole study, not just this receptor: Most expanded thyroid clonotypes (frequency above 0.001) were also detected in blood, a finding suggesting that blood repertoires may reflect thyroid immune responses. Sample size was not statistically predetermined, and blinding of investigators to group allocation was not performed. In validation, the model predicted progression to ophthalmopathy with over 65% sensitivity and 72% to 85% specificity, a median of about 6 months before onset. A model built on a 13 V-J signature distinguished ophthalmopathy from stable hyperthyroidism, reaching around 90% sensitivity and about 81% specificity in cross-validation and 80%/75% in testing.

Between the V and J ends, shortened by 0 bases and 8 bases respectively, the junction contains 13 bases. From its cysteine to its phenylalanine, the CDR3 spans 14 amino acids. CDR3 DNA only is kept here, 42 bases in frame from base 1. CDR1 SEHNR and CDR2 FQNEAQ were looked up in the germline V gene (reference sequence). Stable Graves' hyperthyroidism was defined as the absence of progression to ophthalmopathy over 18 months of follow-up. The hyperthyroidism patients were between 18 and 65 years old and newly diagnosed, with a disease duration of less than 2 months. Patients with uncontrolled infections, other autoimmune diseases, pregnancy or lactation were excluded. Diagnoses relied on clinical symptoms, serum thyroxine and TRAb, thyroid ultrasound and orbital computed tomography. PBMCs were separated from about 10 ml of fresh peripheral blood using Ficoll-Paque density gradient centrifugation. Total RNA was extracted using Trizol reagent, and RNA quality was assessed on an Agilent 2100 Bioanalyzer.

Sample: blood. The TCR originated in a man aged 18 to 35 with Graves' hyperthyroidism. This chain joins TRBV7-9 to TRBJ1-2, with a weak D call of TRBD1 (5 bases match). The CDR3 is CASSLAGRVEGYTF. Here is the DNA: TGTGCCAGCAGCTTAGCAGGCAGGGTGGAAGGCTACACCTTC.